One and the same sample provided the 19 T cell receptor beta chains below, sequenced in a study of human T cells and chemical hapten exposure. As for time point: pre-sensitization, week 0. The sample's treatment: therapeutic diphenylcyclopropenone sensitization with weekly scalp DPC. TCRdb re-called the RACE reads with MiXCR, one entry per CDR3 protein. The data hold 350,000 to 400,000 distinct CDR3 sequences, with around 5.5% observed a single time. This specimen was whole blood, taken in connection with sensitization to the hapten diphenylcyclopropenone (DPC). The source is a woman between 45 and 60 years old with alopecia areata. Some clones in this sample may be carry-over from other donors' samples.

The V gene is TRBV20-1, the J gene TRBJ1-5, with D possibly TRBD1 on 6 matching bases. Germline assignment: CDR1 DFQATT and CDR2 SNEGSKA (reference sequence). This CDR3 contains 18 residues. V shed 1 base and J shed 2 bases, with 21 bases lying between them. As DNA, the CDR3 is TGCAGTGCTAGAGTGGCAGGGGCTCCTGGCCTTGGCAATCAGCCCCAGCATTTT. It specifies CSARVAGAPGLGNQPQHF.

This clonotype has at least ten counts. The chain combines TRBV4-3 with TRBJ2-3; D is undetermined. The CDR3 contains 17 residues. Trimming stripped 0 bases from V and 1 base from J, with 14 bases between. Per germline, CDR1 LGHNA and CDR2 YSLEER. The CDR3 sequence: CASSQDFRPEGTDTQYF. The CDR3, as DNA: TGCGCCAGCAGCCAAGATTTTAGGCCGGAAGGCACAGATACGCAGTATTTT.

This clonotype was counted at least ten times. The chain links TRBV29-1 to TRBJ1-2; 11 nucleotides align to TRBD1. This CDR3 has 12 residues. The ends lost 4 bases at V and 7 bases at J; junction bases unmatched: 2. CDR1 is SQVTM, CDR2 ANQGSEA, per germline. DNA for the CDR3: TGCAGCGTTGCCGGGACAGGGGGTGGCTACACCTTC. The encoded protein is CSVAGTGGGYTF. The whole variable domain, filled in from reference TRBV29-1 and TRBJ1-2, reads SAVISQKPSRDICQRGTSLTIQCQVDSQVTMMFWYRQQPGQSLTLIATANQGSEATYESGFVIDKFPISRPNLTFSTLTVSNMSPEDSSIYLCSVAGTGGGYTFGSGTRLTVV.

The chain links TRBV5-5 to TRBJ1-1; no firm D call. The V end lost 0 bases, the J end lost 3 bases, and 9 bases lay between the germline ends. Germline V gene sequence: CDR1 SGHKS, CDR2 YYEKEE (reference sequence). The CDR3 spans 14 residues. The CDR3 sequence: CASSLVWGDTEAFF. In DNA form, the CDR3 reads TGTGCCAGCAGCTTGGTCTGGGGAGACACTGAAGCTTTCTTT.

There are many counts of this clonotype. The chain employs TRBV2 and TRBJ2-3, with 9 bases identical to TRBD2. Germline CDR1 reads SNHLY; CDR2 reads FYNNEI. After removal of 10 bases from V and 5 bases from J, the junction contained 13 bases not matched to a gene. There are 15 residues in the CDR3. The CDR3 coding sequence is TGTGCCACCAAAGCGACTAGCGGACTGAGAGATACGCAGTATTTT. Its translation is CATKATSGLRDTQYF.

This clonotype was recorded many times. V gene TRBV20-1 combines with J gene TRBJ2-1; 14 nucleotides match TRBD2. J was trimmed by 9 bases and V by 7 bases; bases with no gene match: 11. The CDR3 sequence is 15 residues long. Germline CDR1 is DFQATT and CDR2 is SNEGSKA (reference sequence). The CDR3 protein is CSGKPGLAGDGEQFF. CDR3 coding DNA: TGCAGTGGTAAACCGGGACTAGCGGGAGACGGTGAGCAGTTCTTC.

This rearrangement joins TRBV9 to TRBJ1-1; no definite D call. The CDR3 sequence is 15 residues long. Germline values: CDR1 SGDLS, CDR2 YYNGEE. V shed 1 base and J shed 5 bases, with 15 bases lying between them. The CDR3 spells CASSVRGGSGTEAFF. Here the CDR3 DNA reads TGTGCCAGCAGCGTACGGGGAGGGAGTGGGACTGAAGCTTTCTTT. The variable domain in full, with the rest retrieved from reference TRBV9 and TRBJ1-1, is DSGVTQTPKHLITATGQRVTLRCSPRSGDLSVYWYQQSLDQGLQFLIQYYNGEERAKGNILERFSAQQFPDLHSELNLSSLELGDSALYFCASSVRGGSGTEAFFGQGTRLTVV.

This clonotype was detected only a few times. The CDR3 bases are TGTGCCAGCAGTTCCGGGGGCGGGCACGAGCAGTACTTC. It translates to CASSSGGGHEQYF. The rearrangement uses TRBV12-3 or TRBV12-4 and TRBJ2-7; the D gene could be TRBD1 or TRBD2 (6 bases each). CDR3 length: 13 residues. Between the trimmed V and J ends, which lost 4 bases and 5 bases, there was a span of 12 bases.

The rearrangement links TRBV27 to TRBJ1-5; possible D gene TRBD1, 6 bases. The V end lost 4 bases, the J end lost 5 bases, and 12 bases lay between the germline ends. The CDR3 consists of 14 residues. The V gene's germline CDR1 is MNHEY and CDR2 SMNVEV (reference sequence). The CDR3 coding sequence is TGTGCCAGCAGTTCTCTAGGGGGATATCAGCCCCAGCATTTT. Protein: CASSSLGGYQPQHF.

This clonotype was found many times. The CDR3 DNA sequence: TGTGCCAGCAGTTTCCGACAGGGTGACACCGGGGAGCTGTTTTTT. This sequence encodes CASSFRQGDTGELFF. The V call is TRBV12-3 or TRBV12-4, the J call TRBJ2-2; 7 nucleotides match TRBD1. The J segment lost 3 bases and the V segment lost 3 bases, leaving 4 bases of the junction unmatched. This CDR3 has 15 amino acids.

Many counts were recorded for this clonotype. This chain links TRBV6-2 or TRBV6-3 with TRBJ2-3, with D unresolved. This CDR3 region has 15 residues. V gave up 8 bases and J gave up 1 base, with 16 bases separating them. In germline, CDR1 is MNHEY, CDR2 SVGEGT. DNA for the CDR3: TGTGCCAGCGGACGGGTAGGCTACGGCACAGATACGCAGTATTTT. The encoded protein is CASGRVGYGTDTQYF.

This clonotype appeared many times. This chain joins TRBV7-6 and TRBJ2-3; tentatively, D is TRBD2 (6 bases). CDR1 SGHVS and CDR2 FNYEAQ come from the germline V gene. This CDR3 is built from 16 residues. V lost 6 bases, J lost 0 bases, and 16 bases lay in between. The CDR3 DNA follows: TGTGCCAGCAGGGCTAGCCGGGGGACTAGCACAGATACGCAGTATTTT. This translates into CASRASRGTSTDTQYF.

This clonotype showed up many times. The chain links TRBV9 to TRBJ2-1; TRBD2 agrees at 8 bases. Per the germline V gene, CDR1 is SGDLS and CDR2 is YYNGEE. The CDR3 is 18 residues long. Unmatched junction bases numbered 11, after V lost 3 bases and J lost 0 bases. The CDR3 DNA reads as TGTGCCAGCAGCGCGCTGGGAGCGGGGGCTTACTCCTACAATGAGCAGTTCTTC. Translation: CASSALGAGAYSYNEQFF.

The rearrangement uses TRBV20-1 and TRBJ1-1; D remains unclear. V was pared by 2 bases and J by 0 bases, with 4 bases between. Per germline, CDR1 DFQATT and CDR2 SNEGSKA (reference sequence). The CDR3 has 12 residues. CDR3 DNA: TGCAGTGCTAGACACGTGAACACTGAAGCTTTCTTT. Protein: CSARHVNTEAFF.

This rearrangement joins TRBV5-1 to TRBJ2-2; D is undetermined. CDR1 and CDR2 (germline): SGHRS, YFSETQ. Trimming left V 1 base short and J 5 bases short, with 9 bases between. The CDR3 has 14 residues. CDR3 region: CASSLILKTGELFF. As DNA, the CDR3 is TGCGCCAGCAGCTTGATACTAAAGACCGGGGAGCTGTTTTTT.

This clonotype was recorded at least ten times. This chain connects TRBV12-3 or TRBV12-4 to TRBJ2-7; a possible D gene is TRBD1 (6 bases). There are 12 residues in the CDR3. The ends were cut back, 8 bases at V and 4 bases at J, with 12 bases in the middle. CDR3 DNA sequence: TGTGCCAGCGGTCTAGGGGGTTACGAGCAGTACTTC. It yields the protein CASGLGGYEQYF.

With respect to this clonotype: This could be a read error, since a much larger clone is one nucleotide away. The chain links TRBV20-1 to TRBJ2-7; D perhaps matches TRBD1 (5 bases). The CDR3 covers 13 residues. Germline CDR1 and CDR2: DFQATT and SNEGSKA (reference sequence). V was trimmed by 8 bases and J by 2 bases, leaving 16 bases between them. The CDR3 spells CSTLDTATYEQYF. In DNA form, the CDR3 reads TGCAGTACGTTGGACACTGCCACCTACGAGCAGTACTTC.

This clonotype has ten or more counts. J is TRBJ1-4 and V is TRBV6-2 or TRBV6-3, with TRBD1 matching over 8 bases. Germline CDR1 is MNHEY and CDR2 is SVGEGT. This CDR3 spans 15 amino acids. The trim removed 4 bases at V and 2 bases at J, leaving 3 bases unmatched. The CDR3: CASSSDRATNEKLFF. The CDR3 region has the DNA TGTGCCAGCAGTTCGGACAGGGCGACTAATGAAAAACTGTTTTTT.

This clonotype was seen ten or more times. This rearrangement joins TRBV12-3 or TRBV12-4 to TRBJ2-2, with D perhaps matching TRBD1 (6 bases). The CDR3 consists of 13 residues. V lost 6 bases to trimming and J lost 6 bases, with 11 bases between them. The CDR3 spells CASRPTGSGELFF. Here the CDR3 DNA reads TGTGCCAGCAGGCCCACAGGGTCCGGGGAGCTGTTTTTT.